This T cell receptor beta chain is drawn from a study of long-term antiretroviral therapy in people with HIV. An immunoSEQ assay, version v3.0, was performed at survey level. The assay was immunoSEQ multiplex PCR, and TCRdb's table has in-frame clones only and misses some. The table lists some 34,000 clones, roughly 83% of them singletons, with about 3.2% in the top ten. This clone was counted between two and nine times. Antigen: not known. Per individual, the PBMC samples numbered at least one pre-ART and at least two post-ART. Samples held about 0.95-11 million cryopreserved PBMC, and DNA extraction followed. Germline V gene data show CDR1 as SGHVS and CDR2 as FQNEAQ. The CDR3 has 13 amino acids. The V end lost 4 bases, the J end lost 2 bases, and 5 bases lay between the germline ends. Study-level points and caveats: Compared with controls, HIV repertoires showed narrower CDR3 length ranges.

The V call is TRBV7-8, the J call TRBJ2-2; D perhaps matches TRBD1 (5 bases). This clonotype originated in a man younger than 35 with HIV. Sequences were derived from unsorted PBMCs, sampled 1.9 years after starting antiretroviral therapy. The CDR3 DNA reads as TGTGCCAGCAGCTGGACAAACACCGGGGAGCTGTTTTTT. It translates to CASSWTNTGELFF.